This T cell receptor beta chain derives from a study of T cell changes during pregnancy in multiple sclerosis. In germline, CDR1 is MNHNS, CDR2 SASEGT. Deletions cut 1 base from V and 8 bases from J, with 11 bases between. The CDR3 spans 14 residues. This clone was observed a handful of times. The assay was immunoSEQ multiplex PCR, and TCRdb's table has in-frame clones only and misses some. The sample includes 45,000 to 50,000 clones, approximately 94% of them seen just once. The source material was CD8+ T cells from peripheral blood mononuclear cells, sampled before pregnancy. The J gene is TRBJ1-4, the V gene TRBV6-1; D might be TRBD1 (5 bases). The clonotype was recovered from a female donor with multiple sclerosis, enrolled in a pregnancy study. The CDR3 loop reads CASSEGRGGEKLFF. CDR3 bases: TGTGCCAGCAGTGAAGGGAGGGGTGGGGAAAAACTGTTTTTT.